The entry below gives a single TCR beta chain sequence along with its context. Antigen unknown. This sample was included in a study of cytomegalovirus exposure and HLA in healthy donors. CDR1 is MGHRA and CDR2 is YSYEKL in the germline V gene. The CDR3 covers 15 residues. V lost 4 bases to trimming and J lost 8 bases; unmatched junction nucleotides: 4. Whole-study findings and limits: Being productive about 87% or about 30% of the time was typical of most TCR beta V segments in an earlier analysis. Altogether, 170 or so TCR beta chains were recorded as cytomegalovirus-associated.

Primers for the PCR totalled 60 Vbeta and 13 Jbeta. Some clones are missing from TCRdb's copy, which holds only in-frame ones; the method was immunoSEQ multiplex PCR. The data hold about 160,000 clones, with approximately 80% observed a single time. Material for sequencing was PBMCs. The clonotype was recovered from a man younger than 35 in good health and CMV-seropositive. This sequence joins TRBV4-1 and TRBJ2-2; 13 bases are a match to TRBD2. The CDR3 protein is CASSLGLAGVGELFF. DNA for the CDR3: TGCGCCAGCAGCCTCGGACTAGCGGGAGTGGGGGAGCTGTTTTTT.